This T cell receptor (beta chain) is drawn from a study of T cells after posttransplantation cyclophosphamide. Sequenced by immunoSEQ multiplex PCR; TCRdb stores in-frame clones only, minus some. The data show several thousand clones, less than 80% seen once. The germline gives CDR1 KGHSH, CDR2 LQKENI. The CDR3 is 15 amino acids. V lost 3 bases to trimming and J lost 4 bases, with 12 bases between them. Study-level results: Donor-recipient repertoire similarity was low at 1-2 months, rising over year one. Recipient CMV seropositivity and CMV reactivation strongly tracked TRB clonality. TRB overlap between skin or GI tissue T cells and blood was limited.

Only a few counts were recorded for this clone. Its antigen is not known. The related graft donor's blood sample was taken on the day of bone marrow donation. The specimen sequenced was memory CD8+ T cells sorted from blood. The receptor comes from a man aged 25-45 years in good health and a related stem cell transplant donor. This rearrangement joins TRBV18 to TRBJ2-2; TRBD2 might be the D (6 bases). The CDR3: CASSPDQGLTGELFF. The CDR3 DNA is TGTGCCAGCTCACCCGATCAGGGACTCACCGGGGAGCTGTTTTTT.